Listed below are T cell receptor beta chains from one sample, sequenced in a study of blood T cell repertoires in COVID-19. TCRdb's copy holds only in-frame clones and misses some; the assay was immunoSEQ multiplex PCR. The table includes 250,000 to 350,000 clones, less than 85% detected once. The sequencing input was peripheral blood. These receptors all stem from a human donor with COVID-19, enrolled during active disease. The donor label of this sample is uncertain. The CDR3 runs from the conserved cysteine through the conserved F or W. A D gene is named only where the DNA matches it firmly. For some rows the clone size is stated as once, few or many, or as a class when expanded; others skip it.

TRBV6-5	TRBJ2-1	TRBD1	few	CASSTRDRSVDEQFF	TGTGCCAGCAGTACCCGGGACAGGTCTGTAGATGAGCAGTTCTTC
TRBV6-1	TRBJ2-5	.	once	CASSERDYQETQYF	TGTGCCAGCAGTGAAAGGGACTACCAAGAGACCCAGTACTTC
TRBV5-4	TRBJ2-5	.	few	CASSLELQETQYF	TGTGCCAGCAGCTTGGAACTACAAGAGACCCAGTACTTC
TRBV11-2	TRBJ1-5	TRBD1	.	CASSFGTGDQPQHF	TGTGCCAGCAGCTTCGGGACAGGGGACCAGCCCCAGCATTTT
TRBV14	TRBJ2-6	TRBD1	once	CASSFGQGGPGANVLTF	TGTGCCAGCAGCTTTGGACAGGGCGGGCCTGGGGCCAACGTCCTGACTTTC
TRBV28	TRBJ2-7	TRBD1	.	CASSFLGGYNEQYF	TGTGCCAGCAGTTTTTTAGGGGGCTATAACGAGCAGTACTTC
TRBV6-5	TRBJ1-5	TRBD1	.	CASSYGQGDQPQHF	TGTGCCAGCAGTTACGGACAGGGGGATCAGCCCCAGCATTTT
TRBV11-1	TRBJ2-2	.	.	CASSLRQGGTGELFF	TGTGCCAGCAGCCTCCGACAGGGAGGAACCGGGGAGCTGTTTTTT
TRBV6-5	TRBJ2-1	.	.	CASSRGLNEQFF	TGTGCCAGCAGTCGGGGGTTGAATGAGCAGTTCTTC
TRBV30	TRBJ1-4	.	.	CAWSEGGAGEKLFF	TGTGCCTGGAGTGAGGGAGGGGCGGGTGAAAAACTGTTTTTT
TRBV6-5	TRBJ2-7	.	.	CASSYDTSYEQYF	TGTGCCAGCAGTTACGACACCTCCTACGAGCAGTACTTC
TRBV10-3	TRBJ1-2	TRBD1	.	CAIRPQGANGYTF	TGTGCCATCAGGCCCCAGGGGGCTAACGGCTACACCTTC
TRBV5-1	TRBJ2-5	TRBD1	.	CASSLAAGGMRETQYF	TGCGCCAGCAGCTTGGCGGCAGGGGGAATGAGGGAGACCCAGTACTTC
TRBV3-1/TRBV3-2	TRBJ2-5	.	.	CASSQVRGGETQYF	TGTGCCAGCAGCCAAGTGAGGGGGGGAGAGACCCAGTACTTC
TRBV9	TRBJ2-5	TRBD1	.	CASSAPRTGGWETQYF	TGTGCCAGCAGCGCCCCCCGGACAGGGGGCTGGGAGACCCAGTACTTC
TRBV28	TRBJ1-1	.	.	CASSTTVRNTEAFF	TGTGCCAGCAGTACCACAGTTCGGAACACTGAAGCTTTCTTT
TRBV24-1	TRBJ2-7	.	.	CATSEPGTPGGQYF	TGTGCCACCAGTGAGCCCGGGACACCGGGAGGGCAGTACTTC
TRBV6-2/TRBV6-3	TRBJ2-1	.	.	CASSAPTRILFF	TGTGCCAGCAGTGCACCGACTAGGATATTGTTCTTC
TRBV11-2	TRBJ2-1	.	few	CASSLAGRYNEQFF	TGTGCCAGCAGCTTGGCGGGAAGGTACAATGAGCAGTTCTTC
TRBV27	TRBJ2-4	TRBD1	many	CASSQGTVLAKNIQYF	TGTGCCAGCAGTCAAGGGACAGTACTAGCCAAAAACATTCAGTACTTC
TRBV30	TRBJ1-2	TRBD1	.	CAWSRTGGYGYTF	TGTGCCTGGAGTCGGACAGGGGGTTATGGCTACACCTTC
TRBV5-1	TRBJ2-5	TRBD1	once	CASSGWDRGQETQYF	TGCGCCAGCAGCGGCTGGGACAGGGGACAAGAGACCCAGTACTTC
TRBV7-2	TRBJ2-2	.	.	CASSPGMGRGRNTGELFF	TGTGCCAGCAGCCCTGGGATGGGGCGGGGGCGCAACACCGGGGAGCTGTTTTTT
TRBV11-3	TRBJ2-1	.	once	CASSWRRDNEQFF	TGTGCCAGCAGCTGGAGGCGGGACAATGAGCAGTTCTTC
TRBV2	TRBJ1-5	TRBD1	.	CASSVNRGLPNQPQHF	TGTGCCAGCAGTGTCAACAGGGGGCTCCCTAATCAGCCCCAGCATTTT
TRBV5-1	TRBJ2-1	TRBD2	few	CASSLSGTSGFNEQFF	TGCGCCAGCAGCTTGTCCGGGACTAGTGGGTTCAATGAGCAGTTCTTC
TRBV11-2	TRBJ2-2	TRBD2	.	CASSLELAGVVTGELFF	TGTGCCAGCAGCTTAGAGTTGGCGGGAGTCGTCACCGGGGAGCTGTTTTTT
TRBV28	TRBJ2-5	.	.	CASSPDQETQYF	TGTGCCAGCAGCCCGGACCAAGAGACCCAGTACTTC
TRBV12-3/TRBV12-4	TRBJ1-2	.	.	CASSLNRNYGYTF	TGTGCCAGCAGCCTAAACAGGAACTATGGCTACACCTTC
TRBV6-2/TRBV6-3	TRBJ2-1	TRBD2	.	CASSYSTSAQFF	TGTGCCAGCAGTTACTCGACTAGCGCCCAGTTCTTC
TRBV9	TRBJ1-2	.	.	CASSVDEDMLYGYTF	TGTGCCAGCAGCGTAGATGAGGACATGCTCTATGGCTACACCTTC
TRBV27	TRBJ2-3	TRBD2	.	CASSLRLAPDTQYF	TGTGCCAGCAGTCTGCGACTAGCCCCAGATACGCAGTATTTT
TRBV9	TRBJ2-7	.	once	CASSVGAGETYEQYF	TGTGCCAGCAGCGTAGGGGCAGGCGAGACCTACGAGCAGTACTTC
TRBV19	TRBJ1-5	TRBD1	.	CASTGTGGNQPQHF	TGTGCCAGTACCGGGACAGGGGGCAATCAGCCCCAGCATTTT
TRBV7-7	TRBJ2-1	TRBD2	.	CASSPGLAGVGTYNEQFF	TGTGCTAGCAGCCCCGGACTAGCGGGAGTTGGCACCTACAATGAGCAGTTCTTC
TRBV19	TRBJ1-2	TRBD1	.	CASSWTGSGRGYTF	TGTGCCAGTAGCTGGACAGGGTCTGGGCGAGGCTACACCTTC
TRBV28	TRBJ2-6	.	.	CASSLSGAGANVLTF	TGTGCCAGCAGTTTGTCAGGGGCTGGGGCCAACGTCCTGACTTTC
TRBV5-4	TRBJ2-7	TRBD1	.	CASSPRTGGSEQYF	TGTGCCAGCAGCCCAAGGACAGGTGGGTCCGAGCAGTACTTC
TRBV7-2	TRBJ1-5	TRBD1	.	CASSPMTGGNQPQHF	TGTGCCAGCAGCCCGATGACAGGGGGAAATCAGCCCCAGCATTTT
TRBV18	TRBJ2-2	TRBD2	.	CASSPISGSSDTGELFF	TGTGCCAGCTCACCCATCAGCGGGAGTTCGGACACCGGGGAGCTGTTTTTT
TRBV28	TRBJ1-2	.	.	CASSPQGLGYTF	TGTGCCAGCAGTCCCCAGGGGCTCGGCTACACCTTC
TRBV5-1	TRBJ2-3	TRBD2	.	CASSLGREATDTQYF	TGCGCCAGCAGCTTGGGGCGGGAGGCGACAGATACGCAGTATTTT
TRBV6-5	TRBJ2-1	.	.	CASLGTRGGDEQFF	TGTGCCAGCCTCGGGACTAGAGGGGGCGATGAGCAGTTCTTC
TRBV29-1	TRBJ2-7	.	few	CSATSRSSYEQYF	TGCAGCGCCACTAGCAGGAGCTCCTACGAGCAGTACTTC
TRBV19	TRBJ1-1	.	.	CASSPVDGEKAFF	TGTGCCAGTAGTCCCGTGGACGGGGAGAAAGCTTTCTTT
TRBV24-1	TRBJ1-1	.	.	CATSDPGIGTEAFF	TGTGCCACCAGTGACCCAGGGATTGGTACTGAAGCTTTCTTT
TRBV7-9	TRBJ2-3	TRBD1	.	CASSRGQTDTQYF	TGTGCCAGCAGCCGGGGACAGACCGATACGCAGTATTTT
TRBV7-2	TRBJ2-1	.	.	CASSDKPGRHNEQFF	TGTGCCAGCAGCGACAAACCCGGCCGTCACAATGAGCAGTTCTTC
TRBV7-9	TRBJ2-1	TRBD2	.	CASSLAGGGRNEQFF	TGTGCCAGCAGCTTAGCGGGGGGAGGGCGCAATGAGCAGTTCTTC
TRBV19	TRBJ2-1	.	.	CASTDDRSSYNEQFF	TGTGCCAGTACAGACGACAGAAGCTCCTACAATGAGCAGTTCTTC
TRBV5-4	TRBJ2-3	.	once	CASSLLRAGPDTQYF	TGTGCCAGCAGCCTTTTGAGAGCGGGCCCAGATACGCAGTATTTT
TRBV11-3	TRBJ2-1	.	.	CASSLLAGQAYNEQFF	TGTGCCAGCAGCTTACTAGCGGGACAGGCCTACAATGAGCAGTTCTTC
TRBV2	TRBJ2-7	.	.	CASVWTENSYEQYF	TGTGCCAGCGTTTGGACAGAGAACTCCTACGAGCAGTACTTC
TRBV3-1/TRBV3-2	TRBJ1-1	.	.	CASSPTGFAEAFF	TGTGCCAGCAGCCCTACAGGGTTTGCTGAAGCTTTCTTT
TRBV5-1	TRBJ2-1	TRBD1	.	CASRSQGSYNEQFF	TGCGCCAGCAGGTCACAGGGGTCCTACAATGAGCAGTTCTTC
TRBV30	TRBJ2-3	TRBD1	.	CAWTHRGSTDTQYF	TGTGCCTGGACCCACAGGGGATCCACAGATACGCAGTATTTT